A selection of T cell receptor beta chains follows, all from one sample in a study of CD8 T cells in Susac syndrome. A single record per CDR3 protein comes from TCRdb applying MiXCR to the immunoSEQ multiplex PCR reads. The table lists about 200,000 distinct CDR3 sequences, roughly 95% of them singletons. The source material was CD4+ T cells from PBMCs. The source is a human donor in good health. Each CDR3 is given with its conserved first and last residue. Each record gives: clone size, V gene, D gene, J gene, CDR3 DNA, CDR3 protein. D genes are given only for firm matches. Size tells how often a clone was seen (once, few, many) or the class of an expanded clone, and some rows leave it out.

size: -
V: TRBV7-9
D: -
J: TRBJ1-1
DNA: TGTGCCAGCTTCCCGGGACAAATGAACACTGAAGCTTTCTTT
CDR3: CASFPGQMNTEAFF

size: -
V: TRBV20-1
D: -
J: TRBJ1-5
DNA: TGCAGTGCGAGGTTTAGGGGTCAGCCCCAGCATTTT
CDR3: CSARFRGQPQHF

size: -
V: TRBV6-2/TRBV6-3
D: TRBD1
J: TRBJ1-5
DNA: TGTGCCAGCAGGCCTACGGAAGGGGGCGGTCAGCCCCAGCATTTT
CDR3: CASRPTEGGGQPQHF

size: -
V: TRBV2
D: -
J: TRBJ1-5
DNA: TGTGCCAGCAGTGAAGCGCGGTCCGGCGCATCGCCCCAGCATTTT
CDR3: CASSEARSGASPQHF

size: -
V: TRBV20-1
D: TRBD1
J: TRBJ1-2
DNA: TGCAGTGCTAGAACGGACAGGGCTCAAGGCTACACCTTC
CDR3: CSARTDRAQGYTF

size: -
V: TRBV20-1
D: -
J: TRBJ1-2
DNA: TGCAGTGCTAGAGAATCAGGGTTTGACTATGGCTACACCTTC
CDR3: CSARESGFDYGYTF

size: -
V: TRBV24-1
D: -
J: TRBJ2-3
DNA: TGTGCCACCATGACGGCAGATACGCAGTATTTT
CDR3: CATMTADTQYF

size: -
V: TRBV3-1
D: TRBD1
J: TRBJ1-6
DNA: TGTGCCAGCAGCCCCTGGACAGGGATTGGTTCGAGATCACCCCTCCACTTT
CDR3: CASSPWTGIGSRSPLHF

size: -
V: TRBV29-1
D: -
J: TRBJ2-1
DNA: TGCAGCGCAGAAGGCCTCCGTGACGGGTTGGATGAGCAGTTCTTC
CDR3: CSAEGLRDGLDEQFF

size: -
V: TRBV3-1
D: -
J: TRBJ1-5
DNA: TGTGCCAGCAGCCAAGATTCGAGGGCCCAGCCCCAGCATTTT
CDR3: CASSQDSRAQPQHF

size: -
V: TRBV28
D: TRBD1
J: TRBJ1-1
DNA: TGTGCCAGCAGTCCTCGGGACAGGGAATGGACTGAAGCTTTCTTT
CDR3: CASSPRDREWTEAFF

size: -
V: TRBV10-3
D: -
J: TRBJ2-5
DNA: TGTGCCATCAGTGAGAAGCGGCGGACAGTAGAGACCCAGTACTTC
CDR3: CAISEKRRTVETQYF

size: -
V: TRBV30
D: -
J: TRBJ1-1
DNA: TGTGCCTGGAGTGTACTTCGTAGCACTGAAGCTTTCTTT
CDR3: CAWSVLRSTEAFF

size: -
V: TRBV7-2
D: -
J: TRBJ1-2
DNA: TGTGCCAGCAGCTTTCTCAAGAATGGCTACACCTTC
CDR3: CASSFLKNGYTF

size: -
V: TRBV20-1
D: -
J: TRBJ2-6
DNA: TGCAGTGCTAGAGATTCCGAGGGCTCTGGGGCCAACGTCCTGACTTTC
CDR3: CSARDSEGSGANVLTF

size: -
V: TRBV7-8
D: -
J: TRBJ2-3
DNA: TGTGCCAGCAGCTTAGTACAACCCAGCAGCACAGATACGCAGTATTTT
CDR3: CASSLVQPSSTDTQYF

size: -
V: TRBV5-6
D: -
J: TRBJ2-3
DNA: TGTGCCAGCAGCCAACCTCGCGATACGCAGTATTTT
CDR3: CASSQPRDTQYF

size: -
V: TRBV7-2
D: TRBD2
J: TRBJ2-5
DNA: TGTGCCAGCAGCTTAAGCGGGGGCCAAGAGACCCAGTACTTC
CDR3: CASSLSGGQETQYF

size: -
V: TRBV4-3
D: -
J: TRBJ1-5
DNA: TGCGCCAGCAGCCAAGATTTTGTAGGAGGCGGTCAGCCCCAGCATTTT
CDR3: CASSQDFVGGGQPQHF

size: -
V: TRBV23-1
D: -
J: TRBJ2-5
DNA: TGCGCCAGCAGTCAACGCGGCGGGACAGACCAAGAGACCCAGTACTTC
CDR3: CASSQRGGTDQETQYF

size: -
V: TRBV9
D: TRBD1
J: TRBJ2-2
DNA: TGTGCCAGCAGCACAGGGACAGGGGTCACCGGGGAGCTGTTTTTT
CDR3: CASSTGTGVTGELFF

size: -
V: TRBV19
D: -
J: TRBJ1-1
DNA: TGTGCCAGTAGTATATTGCGGGAGGGGACTGAAGCTTTCTTT
CDR3: CASSILREGTEAFF

size: -
V: TRBV3-1
D: -
J: TRBJ2-5
DNA: TGTGCCAGCAGTCCAGGGATATCAGAGACCCAGTACTTC
CDR3: CASSPGISETQYF

size: -
V: TRBV20-1
D: -
J: TRBJ1-6
DNA: TGCAGTGCAATAGGACAGAATTCACCCCTCCACTTT
CDR3: CSAIGQNSPLHF

size: -
V: TRBV20-1
D: TRBD1
J: TRBJ1-2
DNA: TGCAGTCCCAAGGGACAGGGGGCTTTTGGCTACACCTTC
CDR3: CSPKGQGAFGYTF

size: -
V: TRBV5-1
D: -
J: TRBJ2-1
DNA: TGCGCCAGCAGCTTTGACAGCACGTCTTACAATGAGCAGTTCTTC
CDR3: CASSFDSTSYNEQFF

size: -
V: TRBV20-1
D: TRBD2
J: TRBJ2-1
DNA: TGCAGTGCTACCACACCCAGCGGGGGGATCAATGAGCAGTTCTTC
CDR3: CSATTPSGGINEQFF

size: -
V: TRBV20-1
D: -
J: TRBJ2-3
DNA: TGCAGTGCCCAGGAGACAAGCGGCTACAGCACAGATACGCAGTATTTT
CDR3: CSAQETSGYSTDTQYF

size: -
V: TRBV7-2
D: -
J: TRBJ1-1
DNA: TGTGCCAGCAGCTTAGCGGTCCAACAGGGTGAAGCTTTCTTT
CDR3: CASSLAVQQGEAFF

size: once
V: TRBV11-2
D: -
J: TRBJ1-1
DNA: TGTGCCAGCACCACTCCTTACCGGAACACTGAAGCTTTCTTT
CDR3: CASTTPYRNTEAFF

size: -
V: TRBV29-1
D: TRBD2
J: TRBJ2-1
DNA: TGCAGCGGAGGAACTAGCGGGAGCAATGAGCAGTTCTTC
CDR3: CSGGTSGSNEQFF

size: -
V: TRBV12-3/TRBV12-4
D: -
J: TRBJ2-3
DNA: TGTGCCAGCAGGTGGGGCGGAAGCACAGATACGCAGTATTTT
CDR3: CASRWGGSTDTQYF

size: -
V: TRBV12-3/TRBV12-4
D: -
J: TRBJ1-1
DNA: TGTGCCAGCACTTCAGATGGAGGGGCTGAAGCTTTCTTT
CDR3: CASTSDGGAEAFF

size: -
V: TRBV25-1
D: -
J: TRBJ2-3
DNA: TGTGCCAGCACACCGGACATCACAGATACGCAGTATTTT
CDR3: CASTPDITDTQYF

size: -
V: TRBV24-1
D: TRBD1
J: TRBJ2-5
DNA: TGTGCCACCAGTGGTAGAGGGACAGGGACTCAAGAGACCCAGTACTTC
CDR3: CATSGRGTGTQETQYF

size: -
V: TRBV12-3/TRBV12-4
D: -
J: TRBJ1-1
DNA: TGTGCCAGCAGCTCCGGGACGGAGAACACTGAAGCTTTCTTT
CDR3: CASSSGTENTEAFF

size: -
V: TRBV24-1
D: -
J: TRBJ2-2
DNA: TGTGCCACCAGTGATCCGTCCGGGGCCACCGGGGAGCTGTTTTTT
CDR3: CATSDPSGATGELFF

size: -
V: TRBV3-1
D: -
J: TRBJ1-5
DNA: TGTGCCAGCAGCCAAGCCGGAGGGGGGGCTGCTCAGCCCCAGCATTTT
CDR3: CASSQAGGGAAQPQHF

size: -
V: TRBV30
D: TRBD2
J: TRBJ2-1
DNA: TGTGCCGGCGGCACTAGCGGCTACAATGAGCAGTTCTTC
CDR3: CAGGTSGYNEQFF

size: -
V: TRBV4-3
D: TRBD2
J: TRBJ2-2
DNA: TGCGCCAGCAGCCCGGGACTAGCGGGGGTGTTTGGCGGGGAGCTGTTTTTT
CDR3: CASSPGLAGVFGGELFF

size: -
V: TRBV3-1
D: -
J: TRBJ2-5
DNA: TGTGCCAGCAGCCAAGGTCTCCTGGGAGAGACCCAGTACTTC
CDR3: CASSQGLLGETQYF

size: -
V: TRBV20-1
D: -
J: TRBJ1-2
DNA: TGCAGTGCTAGGTACGGAAGCGGTGGCTACACCTTC
CDR3: CSARYGSGGYTF

size: -
V: TRBV29-1
D: -
J: TRBJ2-2
DNA: TGCAGCGCTGGTCCAAGGTCAGGGGCGAACACCGGGGAGCTGTTTTTT
CDR3: CSAGPRSGANTGELFF

size: -
V: TRBV5-6
D: -
J: TRBJ1-3
DNA: TGTGCCAGCAGCCCCCGGGTAGGCTCTGGAAACACCATATATTTT
CDR3: CASSPRVGSGNTIYF

size: -
V: TRBV12-5
D: -
J: TRBJ2-1
DNA: TGTGCTAGTGGAGCCTACAATGAGCAGTTCTTC
CDR3: CASGAYNEQFF

size: once
V: TRBV27
D: -
J: TRBJ2-7
DNA: TGTGCCAGCAGTCCGGATACCACCTACGAGCAGTACTTC
CDR3: CASSPDTTYEQYF

size: -
V: TRBV29-1
D: -
J: TRBJ1-1
DNA: TGCAGCGTCCGTGGGGAGCTGAACACTGAAGCTTTCTTT
CDR3: CSVRGELNTEAFF

size: -
V: TRBV11-1
D: -
J: TRBJ2-1
DNA: TGTGCCAGCAGCACAGGTGGGGACAATGAGCAGTTCTTC
CDR3: CASSTGGDNEQFF

size: -
V: TRBV27
D: -
J: TRBJ1-1
DNA: TGTGCCAGCAGTTTATCCCTAGCTACCCTTGAAGCTTTCTTT
CDR3: CASSLSLATLEAFF

size: -
V: TRBV20-1
D: TRBD2
J: TRBJ2-1
DNA: TGCAGTGCCAAGGGGACTACCTGGGGTGAGCAGTTCTTC
CDR3: CSAKGTTWGEQFF

size: -
V: TRBV15
D: -
J: TRBJ2-1
DNA: TGTGCCACCAGCAGAGTTCCAGCGATTTCCTACAATGAGCAGTTCTTC
CDR3: CATSRVPAISYNEQFF

size: -
V: TRBV25-1
D: -
J: TRBJ2-3
DNA: TGTGCCAGCAGTGAACCCGGACAGTTCACAGATACGCAGTATTTT
CDR3: CASSEPGQFTDTQYF

size: -
V: TRBV29-1
D: TRBD2
J: TRBJ2-2
DNA: TGCAGCGCGGGGATAGCGGGAGTAACCGGGGAGCTGTTTTTT
CDR3: CSAGIAGVTGELFF

size: -
V: TRBV24-1
D: TRBD1
J: TRBJ2-1
DNA: TGTGCCACCAGTGATCCGGGACAGGGCCATGCTGAGCAGTTCTTC
CDR3: CATSDPGQGHAEQFF

size: -
V: TRBV20-1
D: -
J: TRBJ2-7
DNA: TGCAGTGCTAATCCCCAGGGGGAGGGTGACGAGCAGTACTTC
CDR3: CSANPQGEGDEQYF

size: -
V: TRBV2
D: -
J: TRBJ1-5
DNA: TGTGCCAGCAGTGAGGGACGGGGCAATCAGCCCCAGCATTTT
CDR3: CASSEGRGNQPQHF

size: -
V: TRBV11-3
D: -
J: TRBJ2-7
DNA: TGTGCCAGCAGCTTAGGGGACCCAGGGGACGAGCAGTACTTC
CDR3: CASSLGDPGDEQYF

size: -
V: TRBV5-1
D: TRBD1
J: TRBJ1-2
DNA: TGCGCCAGCAGGGCCGACAGGGCGGCTTATGGCTACACCTTC
CDR3: CASRADRAAYGYTF

size: -
V: TRBV25-1
D: -
J: TRBJ2-5
DNA: TGTGCCAGCAGTGAACCCGGACGAGGGGAGACCCAGTACTTC
CDR3: CASSEPGRGETQYF

size: -
V: TRBV6-1
D: TRBD1
J: TRBJ1-5
DNA: TGTGCCAGCAGGACGACAGGGGCTTTATCCTATAGCAATCAGCCCCAGCATTTT
CDR3: CASRTTGALSYSNQPQHF